This record covers a single T cell receptor (beta chain). The sample holds a few counts of this clonotype. What antigen it recognizes has not been identified. Base qualities are missing; no much larger clone stands one base away. Stable Graves' hyperthyroidism was defined as no progression to ophthalmopathy during 18 months of follow-up. Hyperthyroidism patients were newly diagnosed, with disease duration under 2 months, and aged 18 to 65 years. Any patient with an uncontrolled infection, another autoimmune disease, pregnancy or lactation was excluded. Diagnoses were based on clinical symptoms, serum thyroxine and TRAb, thyroid ultrasound and orbital computed tomography. PBMCs were isolated from 8 to 10 ml of fresh peripheral blood by Ficoll-Paque density gradient centrifugation. Total RNA was extracted with Trizol reagent, and quality was checked on an Agilent 2100 Bioanalyzer. Amplification of TCR beta CDR3 regions was carried out from RNA transcripts. The first round of RT-PCR for the TCR CDR3 was performed with the HTBI primer set and the Qiagen OneStep RT-PCR kit. Libraries were constructed in a second round of multiplex PCR, after which size selection and purification were performed. Paired-end sequencing of the libraries was performed with 100 bp reads on an Illumina HiSeq2000. The source study handled its data this way. Raw data were processed with SOAPnuke, discarding reads with adapters, uncalled bases, mean Phred below 15, or no exact constant-primer or identifier match. High-quality paired reads were merged using COPE v1.2.5, and each unique nucleotide sequence was defined as a clonotype. Clonotypes were aligned to IMGT TRBV, TRBD and TRBJ reference segments using MiTCR v1.1. Only V-J combinations with frequency above 0.0001, covering approximately 99% of repertoires, were analysed. The TCS score was defined as the ratio of F50 (clonal expansion) to E x V (chaos), calculated using BLOSUM62-based TCRdist between CDR3 peptides within each V-J. Welch's t-statistics and random forest reduced some 510 V-J features to some 14, which were used in a naive Bayes classifier (R e1071). The raw public data were reprocessed by TCRdb itself: fastp quality trimming at Q25, MiXCR clonotype calling, in-frame beta chains only. One record per CDR3 amino acid sequence lists the most common genes and DNA. The V and J calls were not made by the authors but by TCRdb's processing. This sample comprises roughly 740,000 distinct CDR3 sequences, 16% of them detected only once. Around 7.7% of the sample is in the top ten clones.

Clipping removes 7 bases from V and 8 bases from J, with 15 as the unmatched junction base count. Spanning cysteine to phenylalanine, the CDR3 consists of 17 amino acids. The sequence is cut down to CDR3 DNA, 51 bases in frame from base 1. This entry comes from a study of T cells in Graves' hyperthyroidism and ophthalmopathy (dated by TCRdb to the late 2010s). Some background on the complete study: Peripheral blood was collected at initial diagnosis, before any treatment. The paper reports TCR Vbeta CDR3 sequencing of 130 to 150 peripheral blood samples: some 44 ophthalmopathy, under 80 hyperthyroidism and around 17 progressor patients. To identify distinguishing TCR V-J signatures, a discovery cohort of 90 to 100 patients was used, comprising some 45 with Graves' ophthalmopathy and around 57 with stable Graves' hyperthyroidism. The 85 to 100 discovery patients were divided at random into training and test sets in a 7:3 ratio. Whether ophthalmopathy could be predicted prospectively was tested in an independent validation cohort made up of approximately 19 hyperthyroidism patients plus 17 patients who later progressed to ophthalmopathy. The study also compared thyroid tissue and blood T-cell repertoires from over 5 Graves' hyperthyroidism patients. Once sampling was done, hyperthyroidism patients were given methimazole at a starting dose of 30 mg daily, whereas ophthalmopathy patients were given high-dose intravenous methylprednisolone. Here is what the overall study found, with its caveats: Most expanded thyroid clonotypes (frequency above 0.001) were also detected in blood, a finding suggesting that blood repertoires may reflect thyroid immune responses. Sample size was not statistically predetermined, and investigators were not blinded to group allocation. During validation, the model predicted progression to ophthalmopathy a median of about 6.3 months ahead of onset, with around 71% sensitivity and 72.22% specificity. Ophthalmopathy was separated from stable hyperthyroidism by a 13 V-J signature model, with approximately 86% sensitivity and roughly 84% specificity obtained in cross-validation and 80%/75% obtained in testing.

The chain joins TRBV12-3 or TRBV12-4 to TRBJ2-1, and 12 junction bases match TRBD2. This TCR was recovered from a man aged 18 to 35 with Graves' hyperthyroidism. The specimen sequenced was blood. The nucleotides read TGTGCCAGCAATCAAATCGGGACTAGCGGGCGAGGAGATGAGCAGTTCTTC. Its amino acids are CASNQIGTSGRGDEQFF.